Sequencing of this T cell receptor beta chain was carried out in a study of blood T cell repertoires in COVID-19. How the authors handled the data: Reference gene primer amplification gave nucleated cell count estimates. Assay used: immunoSEQ multiplex PCR; TCRdb lists only in-frame clones, some missing. V, J and clone size were drawn from that table, and D and trimming were deduced from the DNA. Among more than 25,000 clones listed, roughly 91% were seen once. The V and J ends lost 0 bases and 4 bases respectively, with 13 bases between them. The CDR3 covers 15 residues. The V gene's germline CDR1 is SGHRS and CDR2 YFSETQ. The sample holds one count of this clone.

The chain is built from TRBV5-1 and TRBJ1-1, with D tentatively TRBD1 (5 bases). This sequence was found in a man in his fifties or sixties with active COVID-19. What was sequenced was peripheral blood. CDR3 sequence (DNA): TGCGCCAGCAGCTTGGGAGCGGGGGATTTCACTGAAGCTTTCTTT. Residues: CASSLGAGDFTEAFF. Full variable domain (missing parts from reference TRBV5-1 and TRBJ1-1): KAGVTQTPRYLIKTRGQQVTLSCSPISGHRSVSWYQQTPGQGLQFLFEYFSETQRNKGNFPGRFSGRQFSNSRSEMNVSTLELGDSALYLCASSLGAGDFTEAFFGQGTRLTVV.